This TCR beta chain was captured by sequencing in a study of cytomegalovirus exposure and HLA in healthy donors. V was clipped by 6 bases and J by 8 bases; unmatched bases: 7. The CDR3 loop spans 14 amino acids. Germline lookup yields CDR1 MGHRA and CDR2 YSYEKL. 60 Vbeta and 13 Jbeta primers were used in PCR. Profiling relied on immunoSEQ multiplex PCR, and the TCRdb table lists in-frame clones only, not all of them. The data show approximately 160,000 clones, 70% to 85% seen once. V is TRBV4-1 and J is TRBJ1-2, with TRBD1 matching over 12 bases. Specimen: PBMCs. The sequence derives from a woman aged 25 to 39 in good health and CMV-seronegative. The CDR3 loop is CASRLPGTGGGYTF. CDR3 sequence (DNA): TGCGCCAGCAGGCTTCCGGGGACAGGGGGCGGCTACACCTTC.